The clone carrying this TCR beta chain appeared a few times. Its antigen is unidentified. This sample includes further DNA sequences coding for the same CDR3. Per the germline V gene, CDR1 is SQVTM and CDR2 is ANQGSEA. Trimming left V 4 bases short and J 2 bases short, with 5 bases between. The CDR3 sequence is 11 residues long. The table came from immunoSEQ multiplex PCR; TCRdb's copy has only in-frame clones and leaves some out. The table has about 2,200,000 clones, under 95% seen once. In the naive CD8 group, cells lacked CD45RO and were positively selected for CCR7, so terminally differentiated effector memory CD45RA+ cells were left out. This sample is drawn from a study of shared clonotypes between healthy human individuals. Study-wide results and caveats: Clonotypes shared by all four sorted-subset donors had higher generation probabilities than non-shared clonotypes. It was anticipated that sequencing depth would influence how many clonotypes donors shared.

The TCR originated in a man aged 18 to 30 in good health. Some clones in this sample may be carry-over from other donors' samples. The chain has TRBV29-1 and TRBJ1-2; D is ambiguous. Sample: naive CD8+ T cells from PBMCs. The CDR3 sequence: CSVVTNYGYTF. The CDR3 region has the DNA TGCAGCGTTGTGACGAACTATGGCTACACCTTC.